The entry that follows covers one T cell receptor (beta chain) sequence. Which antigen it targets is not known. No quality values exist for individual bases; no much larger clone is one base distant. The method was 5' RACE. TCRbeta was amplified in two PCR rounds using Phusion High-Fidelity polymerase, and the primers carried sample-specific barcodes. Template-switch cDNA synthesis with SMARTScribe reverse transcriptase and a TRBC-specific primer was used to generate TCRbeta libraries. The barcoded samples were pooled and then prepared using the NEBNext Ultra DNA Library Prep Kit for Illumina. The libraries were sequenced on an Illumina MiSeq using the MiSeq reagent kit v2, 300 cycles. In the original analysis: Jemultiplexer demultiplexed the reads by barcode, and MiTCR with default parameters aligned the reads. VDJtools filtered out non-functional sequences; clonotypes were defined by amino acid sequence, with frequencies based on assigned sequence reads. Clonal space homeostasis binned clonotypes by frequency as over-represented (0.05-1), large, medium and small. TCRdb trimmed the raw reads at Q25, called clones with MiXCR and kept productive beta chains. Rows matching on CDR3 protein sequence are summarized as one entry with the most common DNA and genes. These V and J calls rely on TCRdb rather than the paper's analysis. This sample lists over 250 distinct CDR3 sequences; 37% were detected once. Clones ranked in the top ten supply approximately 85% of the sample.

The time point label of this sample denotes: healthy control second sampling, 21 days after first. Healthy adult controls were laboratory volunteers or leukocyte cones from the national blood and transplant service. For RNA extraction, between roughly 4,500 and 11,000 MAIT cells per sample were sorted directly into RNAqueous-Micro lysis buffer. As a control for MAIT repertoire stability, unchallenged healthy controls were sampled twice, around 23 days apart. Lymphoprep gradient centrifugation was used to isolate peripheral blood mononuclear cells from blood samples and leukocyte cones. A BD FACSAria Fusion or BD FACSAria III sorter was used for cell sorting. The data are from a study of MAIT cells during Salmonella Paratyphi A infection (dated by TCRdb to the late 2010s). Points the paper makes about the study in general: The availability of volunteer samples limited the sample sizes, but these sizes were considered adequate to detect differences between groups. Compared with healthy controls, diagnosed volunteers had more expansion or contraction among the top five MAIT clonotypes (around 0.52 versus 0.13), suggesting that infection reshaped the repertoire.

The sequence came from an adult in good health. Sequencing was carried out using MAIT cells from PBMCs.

At the DNA level, the sequence is TGCAGTGCTAGAGATCTAGGACAGGGGGATAATTCACCCCTCCACTTT. Translated, this gives CSARDLGQGDNSPLHF. The chain was built from TRBV20-1 and TRBJ1-6, with 10 central nucleotides matching TRBD1. Measured from the cysteine to the phenylalanine, the CDR3 is 16 residues long. Only CDR3 DNA remains: 48 bases, in frame from the first base. Trimming removed 0 bases from V and 5 bases from J; the gene matches leave 4 bases unexplained. The germline V gene (reference sequence) supplies CDR1 DFQATT and CDR2 SNEGSKA.